This TCR beta chain was captured by sequencing in a study of shared clonotypes between healthy human individuals. As regards this clone: Its cognate antigen is unknown. The junction departs from germline at one end; a sequencing error may be responsible.

The protocol was immunoSEQ multiplex PCR, while the TCRdb copy is restricted to in-frame clones and leaves out a portion. The sample holds a few million clones, over 85% seen once. Notes on the study in general: Unshared clonotypes carried lower generation probabilities than those common to all four donors. A handful of donors showed sharing of 4.5% to 6% of naive CD4 clonotypes. Sequencing depth was expected to affect clonotype sharing among donors.

Per germline, CDR1 SNHLY and CDR2 FYNNEI. The CDR3 length is 15 residues. Sequenced sample: naive CD4+ T cells from PBMCs. The subset here: CD45RA+ positively selected. The V call is TRBV2, the J call TRBJ2-1, with 8 bases lining up with TRBD1. The receptor was isolated from a man aged 18 to 35 in good health. Some clones in this sample may be carry-over from other donors' samples. The chain's CDR3 is CASSEARRQGRPSIF. In nucleotides, the CDR3 is TGTGCCAGCAGTGAAGCCCGCCGACAGGGGCGTCCCTCGATCTTC.